The text below deals with one TCR beta chain. This sample stems from a study of T-cell reconstitution after alpha-beta-depleted transplantation in children. This sample's TCRbeta library carried unique molecular identifier barcodes. MiXCR was run by TCRdb on the PCR reads, yielding one entry per CDR3 protein. The data contain about 610,000 distinct CDR3 sequences, roughly 10% of them seen just once; the ten biggest clones take up roughly 3.9%. The CDR3 loop spans 14 amino acids. The ends were cut back, 2 bases at V and 2 bases at J, with 9 bases in the middle. Germline-derived CDR1 and CDR2 are MNHEY and SVGAGI.

The source was PBMCs from the stem cell graft donor, collected from the stem cell graft. This sequence originates from a human donor who donated a stem cell graft to a child with acute myeloid leukemia. The chain links TRBV6-5 to TRBJ2-5; no firm D call. CDR3: CASSYNRMQETQYF. CDR3 bases: TGTGCCAGCAGTTACAATCGGATGCAAGAGACCCAGTACTTC.